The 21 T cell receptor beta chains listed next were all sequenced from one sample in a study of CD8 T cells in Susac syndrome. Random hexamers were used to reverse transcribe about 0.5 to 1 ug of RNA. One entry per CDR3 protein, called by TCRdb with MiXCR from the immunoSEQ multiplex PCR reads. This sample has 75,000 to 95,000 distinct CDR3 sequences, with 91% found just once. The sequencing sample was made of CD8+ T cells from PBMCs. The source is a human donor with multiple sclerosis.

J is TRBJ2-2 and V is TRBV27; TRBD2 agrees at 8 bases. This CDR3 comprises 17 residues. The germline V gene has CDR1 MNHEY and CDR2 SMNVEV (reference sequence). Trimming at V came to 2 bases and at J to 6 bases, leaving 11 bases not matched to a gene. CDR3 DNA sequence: TGTGCCAGCAGTTTACGGGGGGCGGGGGGCCCGCCCGGGGAGCTGTTTTTT. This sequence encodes CASSLRGAGGPPGELFF.

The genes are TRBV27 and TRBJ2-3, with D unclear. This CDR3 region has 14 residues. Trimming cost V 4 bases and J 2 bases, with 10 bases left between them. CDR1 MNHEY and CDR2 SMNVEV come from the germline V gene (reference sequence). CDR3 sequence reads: CASSWSSFTDTQYF. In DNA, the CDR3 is TGTGCCAGCAGTTGGAGTAGCTTCACAGATACGCAGTATTTT.

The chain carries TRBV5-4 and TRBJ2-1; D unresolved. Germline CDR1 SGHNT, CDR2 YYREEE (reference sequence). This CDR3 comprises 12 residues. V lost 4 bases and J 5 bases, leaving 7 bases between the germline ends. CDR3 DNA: TGTGCCAGCAGCGATCAAAACAATGAGCAGTTCTTC. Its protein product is CASSDQNNEQFF.

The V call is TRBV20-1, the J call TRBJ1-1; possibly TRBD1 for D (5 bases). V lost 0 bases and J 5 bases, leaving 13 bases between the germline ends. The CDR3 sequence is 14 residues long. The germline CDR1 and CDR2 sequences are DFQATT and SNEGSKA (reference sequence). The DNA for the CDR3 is TGCAGTGCTAGAGAGTTAGGGGCAGGGACTGAAGCTTTCTTT. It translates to CSARELGAGTEAFF.

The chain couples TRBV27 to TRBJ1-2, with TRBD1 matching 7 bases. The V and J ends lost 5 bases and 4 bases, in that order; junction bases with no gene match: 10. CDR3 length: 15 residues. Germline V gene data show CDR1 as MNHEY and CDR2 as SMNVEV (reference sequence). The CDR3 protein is CASSIRAGGLYGYTF. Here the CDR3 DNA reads TGTGCCAGCAGTATCAGGGCAGGGGGGCTCTATGGCTACACCTTC.

CDR3 coding DNA: TGTGCCACCCAAGGAGGGGCCGGGGAGCTGTTTTTT. Protein product: CATQGGAGELFF. The chain recombines TRBV2 with TRBJ2-2, with a tentative D call TRBD2 (6 bases). Germline CDR1 reads SNHLY; CDR2 reads FYNNEI. CDR3 length: 12 amino acids. Trimming removed 10 bases at V and 6 bases at J, with 12 bases between.

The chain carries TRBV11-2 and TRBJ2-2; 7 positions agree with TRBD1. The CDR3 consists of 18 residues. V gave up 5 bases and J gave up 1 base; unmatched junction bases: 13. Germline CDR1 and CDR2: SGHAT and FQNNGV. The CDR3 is CASSPIPGRTGNTGELFF. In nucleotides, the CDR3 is TGTGCCAGCAGCCCCATACCGGGAAGGACAGGGAACACCGGGGAGCTGTTTTTT. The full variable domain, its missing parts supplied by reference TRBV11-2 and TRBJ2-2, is EAGVAQSPRYKIIEKRQSVAFWCNPISGHATLYWYQQILGQGPKLLIQFQNNGVVDDSQLPKDRFSAERLKGVDSTLKIQPAKLEDSAVYLCASSPIPGRTGNTGELFFGEGSRLTVL.

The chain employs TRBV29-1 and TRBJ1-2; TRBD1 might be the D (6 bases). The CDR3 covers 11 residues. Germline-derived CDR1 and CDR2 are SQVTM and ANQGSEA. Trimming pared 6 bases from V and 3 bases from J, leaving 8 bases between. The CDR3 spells CSVDSHYGYTF. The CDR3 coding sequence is TGCAGCGTGGACAGCCACTATGGCTACACCTTC.

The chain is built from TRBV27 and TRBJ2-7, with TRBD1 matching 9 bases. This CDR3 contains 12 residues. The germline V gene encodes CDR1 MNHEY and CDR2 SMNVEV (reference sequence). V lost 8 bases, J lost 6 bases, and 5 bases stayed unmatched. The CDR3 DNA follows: TGTGCCAGCGGAAGGACAGGGGCCGAGCAGTACTTC. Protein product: CASGRTGAEQYF.

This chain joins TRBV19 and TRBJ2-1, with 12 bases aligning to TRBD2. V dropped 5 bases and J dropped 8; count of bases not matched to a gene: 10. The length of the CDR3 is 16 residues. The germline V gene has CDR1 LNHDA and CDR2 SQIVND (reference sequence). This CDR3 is CASSSRPTSGRYEQFF. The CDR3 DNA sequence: TGTGCCAGTAGTTCCCGGCCCACTAGCGGGAGGTATGAGCAGTTCTTC.

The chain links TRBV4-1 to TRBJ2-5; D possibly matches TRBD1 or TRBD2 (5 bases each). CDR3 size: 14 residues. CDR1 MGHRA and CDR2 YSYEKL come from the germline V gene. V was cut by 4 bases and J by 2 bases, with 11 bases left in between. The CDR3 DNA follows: TGCGCCAGCAGCCCCGGGACGGATCAAGAGACCCAGTACTTC. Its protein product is CASSPGTDQETQYF.

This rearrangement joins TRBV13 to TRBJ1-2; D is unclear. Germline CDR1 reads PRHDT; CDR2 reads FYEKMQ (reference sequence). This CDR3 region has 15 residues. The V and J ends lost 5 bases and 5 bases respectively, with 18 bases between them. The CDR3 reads CASSELSAPNYGYTF. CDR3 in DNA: TGTGCCAGCAGCGAACTAAGCGCACCGAATTATGGCTACACCTTC.

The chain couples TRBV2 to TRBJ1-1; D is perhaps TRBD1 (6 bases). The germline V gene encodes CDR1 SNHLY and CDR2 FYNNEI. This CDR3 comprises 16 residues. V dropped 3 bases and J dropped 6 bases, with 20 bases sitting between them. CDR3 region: CASSDTMGALLAEAFF. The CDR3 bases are TGTGCCAGCAGTGATACTATGGGGGCTCTCCTTGCTGAAGCTTTCTTT.

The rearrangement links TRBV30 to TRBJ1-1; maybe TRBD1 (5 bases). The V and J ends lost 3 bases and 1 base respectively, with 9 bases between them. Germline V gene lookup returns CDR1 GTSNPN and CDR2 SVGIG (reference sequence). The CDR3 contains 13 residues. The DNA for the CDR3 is TGTGCCTGGAGCGTAGACAGGAACACTGAAGCTTTCTTT. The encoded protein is CAWSVDRNTEAFF.

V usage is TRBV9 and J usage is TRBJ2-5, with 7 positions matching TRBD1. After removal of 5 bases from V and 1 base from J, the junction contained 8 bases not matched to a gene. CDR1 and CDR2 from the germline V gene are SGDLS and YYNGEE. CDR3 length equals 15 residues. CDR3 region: CASSAEDRAQETQYF. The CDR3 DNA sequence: TGTGCCAGCAGTGCAGAAGACAGGGCCCAAGAGACCCAGTACTTC.

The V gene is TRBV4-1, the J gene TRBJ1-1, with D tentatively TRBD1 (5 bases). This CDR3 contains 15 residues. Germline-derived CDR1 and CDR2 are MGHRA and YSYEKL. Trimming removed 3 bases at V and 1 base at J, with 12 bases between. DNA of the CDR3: TGCGCCAGCAGCCAGAGTGACGGACAGAACACTGAAGCTTTCTTT. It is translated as CASSQSDGQNTEAFF.

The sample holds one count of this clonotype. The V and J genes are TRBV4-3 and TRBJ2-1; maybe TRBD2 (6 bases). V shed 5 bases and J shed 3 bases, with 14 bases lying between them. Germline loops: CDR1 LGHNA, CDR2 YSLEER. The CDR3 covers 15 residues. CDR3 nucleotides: TGCGCCAGCAGCGCAGGACTATCGAGCTACAATGAGCAGTTCTTC. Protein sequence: CASSAGLSSYNEQFF.

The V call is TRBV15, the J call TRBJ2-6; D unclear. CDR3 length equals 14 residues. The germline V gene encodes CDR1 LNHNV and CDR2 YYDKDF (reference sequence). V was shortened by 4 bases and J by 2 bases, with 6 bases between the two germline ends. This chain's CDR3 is CATSIKTGANVLTF. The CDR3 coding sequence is TGTGCCACCAGCATCAAAACTGGGGCCAACGTCCTGACTTTC.

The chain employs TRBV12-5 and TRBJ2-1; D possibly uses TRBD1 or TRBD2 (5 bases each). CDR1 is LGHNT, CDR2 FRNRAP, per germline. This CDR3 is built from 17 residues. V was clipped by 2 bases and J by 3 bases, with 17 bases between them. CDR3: CASGLPPGTRIYNEQFF. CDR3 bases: TGTGCTAGTGGTTTGCCTCCCGGGACCAGGATCTACAATGAGCAGTTCTTC.

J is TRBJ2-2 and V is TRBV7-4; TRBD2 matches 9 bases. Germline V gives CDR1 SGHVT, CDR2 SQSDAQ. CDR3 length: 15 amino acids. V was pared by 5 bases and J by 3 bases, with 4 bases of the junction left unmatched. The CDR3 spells CASSPSGEDTGELFF. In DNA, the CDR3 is TGTGCCAGCAGCCCTAGCGGGGAAGACACCGGGGAGCTGTTTTTT.

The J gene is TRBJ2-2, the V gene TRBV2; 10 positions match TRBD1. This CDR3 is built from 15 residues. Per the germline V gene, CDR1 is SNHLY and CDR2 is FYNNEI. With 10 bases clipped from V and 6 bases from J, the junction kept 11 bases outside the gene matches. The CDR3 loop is CATSGTGVFPGELFF. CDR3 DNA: TGTGCCACCTCCGGGACAGGGGTCTTCCCCGGGGAGCTGTTTTTT.